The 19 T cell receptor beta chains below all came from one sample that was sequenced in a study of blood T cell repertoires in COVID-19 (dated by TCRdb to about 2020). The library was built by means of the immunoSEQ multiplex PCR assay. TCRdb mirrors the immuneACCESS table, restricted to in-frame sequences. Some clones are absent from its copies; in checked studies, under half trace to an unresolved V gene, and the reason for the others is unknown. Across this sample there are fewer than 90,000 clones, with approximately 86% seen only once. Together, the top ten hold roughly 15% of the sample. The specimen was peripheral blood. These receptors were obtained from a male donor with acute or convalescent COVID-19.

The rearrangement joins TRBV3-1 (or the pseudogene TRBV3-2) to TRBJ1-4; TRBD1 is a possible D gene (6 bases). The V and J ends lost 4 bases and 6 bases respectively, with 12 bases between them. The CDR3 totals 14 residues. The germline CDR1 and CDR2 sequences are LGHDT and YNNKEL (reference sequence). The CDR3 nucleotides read TGTGCCAGCAGCCCCAGCCAGGGGTATGAAAAACTGTTTTTT. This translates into CASSPSQGYEKLFF.

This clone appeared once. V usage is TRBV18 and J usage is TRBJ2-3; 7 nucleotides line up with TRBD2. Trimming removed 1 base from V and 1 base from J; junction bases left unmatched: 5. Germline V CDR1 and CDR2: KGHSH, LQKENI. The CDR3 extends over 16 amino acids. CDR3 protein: CASSPLAGGGTDTQYF. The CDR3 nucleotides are TGTGCCAGCTCACCACTAGCGGGCGGGGGCACAGATACGCAGTATTTT.

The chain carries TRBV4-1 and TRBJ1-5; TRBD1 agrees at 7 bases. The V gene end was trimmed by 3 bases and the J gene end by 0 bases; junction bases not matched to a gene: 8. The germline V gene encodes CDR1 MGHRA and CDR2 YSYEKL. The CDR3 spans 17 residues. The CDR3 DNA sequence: TGCGCCAGCAGCCAGGGACAGCTTTTTTATAGCAATCAGCCCCAGCATTTT. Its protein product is CASSQGQLFYSNQPQHF.

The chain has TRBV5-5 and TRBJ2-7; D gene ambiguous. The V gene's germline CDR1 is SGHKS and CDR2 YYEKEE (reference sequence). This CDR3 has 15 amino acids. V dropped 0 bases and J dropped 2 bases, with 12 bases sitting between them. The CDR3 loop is CASSLDTSSPYEQYF. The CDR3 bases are TGTGCCAGCAGCTTGGACACCTCATCCCCCTACGAGCAGTACTTC.

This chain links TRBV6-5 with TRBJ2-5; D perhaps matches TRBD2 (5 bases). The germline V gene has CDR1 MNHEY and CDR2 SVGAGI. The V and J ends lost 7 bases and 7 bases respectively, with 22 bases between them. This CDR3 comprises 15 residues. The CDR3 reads CASTGVGYEDGTQYF. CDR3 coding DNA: TGTGCCAGCACCGGGGTGGGATATGAAGACGGGACCCAGTACTTC.

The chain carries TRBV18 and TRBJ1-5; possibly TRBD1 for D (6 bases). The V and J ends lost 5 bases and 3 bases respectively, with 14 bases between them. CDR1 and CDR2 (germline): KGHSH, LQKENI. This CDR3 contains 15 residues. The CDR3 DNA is TGTGCCAGCTCAGCAGACCGGACAGCCAATCAGCCCCAGCATTTT. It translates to CASSADRTANQPQHF.

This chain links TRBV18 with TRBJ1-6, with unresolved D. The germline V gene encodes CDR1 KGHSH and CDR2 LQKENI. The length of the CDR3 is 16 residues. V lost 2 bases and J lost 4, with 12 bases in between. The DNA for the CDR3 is TGTGCCAGCTCACCAGAGGCCACGGCTTATAATTCACCCCTCCACTTT. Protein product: CASSPEATAYNSPLHF. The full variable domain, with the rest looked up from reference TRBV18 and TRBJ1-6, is NAGVMQNPRHLVRRRGQEARLRCSPMKGHSHVYWYRQLPEEGLKFMVYLQKENIIDESGMPKERFSAEFPKEGPSILRIQQVVRGDSAAYFCASSPEATAYNSPLHFGNGTRLTVT.

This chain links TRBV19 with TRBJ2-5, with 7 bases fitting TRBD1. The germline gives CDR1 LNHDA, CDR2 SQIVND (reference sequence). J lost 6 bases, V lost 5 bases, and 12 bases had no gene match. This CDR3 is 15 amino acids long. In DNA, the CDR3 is TGTGCCAGTAGTTCGACCCTCGACAGGGTTCAGACCCAGTACTTC. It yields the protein CASSSTLDRVQTQYF. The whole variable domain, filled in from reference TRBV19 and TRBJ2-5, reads DGGITQSPKYLFRKEGQNVTLSCEQNLNHDAMYWYRQDPGQGLRLIYYSQIVNDFQKGDIAEGYSVSREKKESFPLTVTSAQKNPTAFYLCASSSTLDRVQTQYFGPGTRLLVL.

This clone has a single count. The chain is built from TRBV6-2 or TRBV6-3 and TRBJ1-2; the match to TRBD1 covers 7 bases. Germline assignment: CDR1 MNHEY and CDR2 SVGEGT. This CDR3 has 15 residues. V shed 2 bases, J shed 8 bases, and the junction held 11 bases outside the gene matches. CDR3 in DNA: TGTGCCAGCAGTTACCCTTCGGACAGGCCGAACGGCTACACCTTC. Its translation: CASSYPSDRPNGYTF.

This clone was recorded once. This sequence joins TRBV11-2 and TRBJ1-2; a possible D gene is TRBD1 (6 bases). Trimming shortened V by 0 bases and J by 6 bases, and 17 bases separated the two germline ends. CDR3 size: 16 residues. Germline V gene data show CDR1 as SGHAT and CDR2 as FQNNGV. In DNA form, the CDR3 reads TGTGCCAGCAGCTTAGATAGTGGGGCCGAGGGGGATGGCTACACCTTC. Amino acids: CASSLDSGAEGDGYTF.

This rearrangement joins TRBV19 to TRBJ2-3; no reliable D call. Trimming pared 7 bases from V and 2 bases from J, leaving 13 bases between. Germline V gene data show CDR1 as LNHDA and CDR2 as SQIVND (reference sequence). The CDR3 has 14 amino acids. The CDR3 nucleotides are TGTGCCAGTAAATTGGCAGGAAACACAGATACGCAGTATTTT. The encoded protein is CASKLAGNTDTQYF.

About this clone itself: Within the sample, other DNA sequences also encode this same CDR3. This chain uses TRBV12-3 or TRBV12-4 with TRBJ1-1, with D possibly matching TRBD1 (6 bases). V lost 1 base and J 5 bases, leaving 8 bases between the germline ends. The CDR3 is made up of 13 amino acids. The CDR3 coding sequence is TGTGCCAGCAGTTTAGGTCAGGGGACTGAAGCTTTCTTT. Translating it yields CASSLGQGTEAFF.

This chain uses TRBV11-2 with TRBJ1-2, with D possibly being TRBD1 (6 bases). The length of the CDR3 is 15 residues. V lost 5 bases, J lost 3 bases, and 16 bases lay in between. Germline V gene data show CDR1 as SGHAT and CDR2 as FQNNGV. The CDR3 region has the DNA TGTGCCAGCAGCACCCAGGGGATAGGGGACTATGGCTACACCTTC. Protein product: CASSTQGIGDYGYTF.

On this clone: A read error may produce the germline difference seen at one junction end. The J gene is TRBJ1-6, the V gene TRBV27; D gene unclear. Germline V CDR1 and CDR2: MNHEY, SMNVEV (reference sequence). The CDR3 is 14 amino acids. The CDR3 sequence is CTSSLSSRNSPLHF. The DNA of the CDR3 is TGTACCAGCAGTTTAAGCTCTCGGAATTCACCCCTCCACTTT.

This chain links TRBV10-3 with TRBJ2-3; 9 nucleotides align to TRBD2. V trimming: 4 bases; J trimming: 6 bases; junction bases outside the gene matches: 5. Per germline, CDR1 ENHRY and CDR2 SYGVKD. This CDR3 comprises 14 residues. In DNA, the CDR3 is TGTGCCATCAGTGGCGCGGGGGGGCCCGATACGCAGTATTTT. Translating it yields CAISGAGGPDTQYF.

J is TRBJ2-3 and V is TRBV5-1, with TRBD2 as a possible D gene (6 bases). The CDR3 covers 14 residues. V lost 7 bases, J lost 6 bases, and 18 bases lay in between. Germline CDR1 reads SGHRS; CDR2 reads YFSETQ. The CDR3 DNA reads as TGCGCCAGCGGCGGGACCCAACCTACGGATACGCAGTATTTT. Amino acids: CASGGTQPTDTQYF. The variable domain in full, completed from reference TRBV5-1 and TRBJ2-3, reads KAGVTQTPRYLIKTRGQQVTLSCSPISGHRSVSWYQQTPGQGLQFLFEYFSETQRNKGNFPGRFSGRQFSNSRSEMNVSTLELGDSALYLCASGGTQPTDTQYFGPGTRLTVL.

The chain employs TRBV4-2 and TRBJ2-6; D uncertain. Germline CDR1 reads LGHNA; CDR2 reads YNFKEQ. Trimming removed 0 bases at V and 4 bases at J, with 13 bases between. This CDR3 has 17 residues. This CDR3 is CASSQEARPVGANVLTF. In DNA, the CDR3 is TGTGCCAGCAGCCAAGAAGCACGCCCGGTAGGGGCCAACGTCCTGACTTTC.

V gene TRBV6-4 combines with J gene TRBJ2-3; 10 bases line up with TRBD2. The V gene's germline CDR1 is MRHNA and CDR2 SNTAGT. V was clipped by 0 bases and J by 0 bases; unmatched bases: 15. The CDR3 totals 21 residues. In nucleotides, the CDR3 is TGTGCCAGCAGTGACTCGAGTCTGGTGGTAGCGGGGGGCACTAGCACAGATACGCAGTATTTT. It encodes CASSDSSLVVAGGTSTDTQYF.

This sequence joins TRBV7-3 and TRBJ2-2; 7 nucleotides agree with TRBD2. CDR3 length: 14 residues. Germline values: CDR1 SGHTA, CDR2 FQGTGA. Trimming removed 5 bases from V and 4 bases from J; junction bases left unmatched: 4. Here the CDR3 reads CASSLSGGTGELFF. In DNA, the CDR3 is TGTGCCAGCAGCCTTTCGGGGGGCACCGGGGAGCTGTTTTTT. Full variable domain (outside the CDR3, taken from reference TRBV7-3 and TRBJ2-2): GAGVSQTPSNKVTEKGKYVELRCDPISGHTALYWYRQSLGQGPEFLIYFQGTGAADDSGLPNDRFFAVRPEGSVSTLKIQRTERGDSAVYLCASSLSGGTGELFFGEGSRLTVL.